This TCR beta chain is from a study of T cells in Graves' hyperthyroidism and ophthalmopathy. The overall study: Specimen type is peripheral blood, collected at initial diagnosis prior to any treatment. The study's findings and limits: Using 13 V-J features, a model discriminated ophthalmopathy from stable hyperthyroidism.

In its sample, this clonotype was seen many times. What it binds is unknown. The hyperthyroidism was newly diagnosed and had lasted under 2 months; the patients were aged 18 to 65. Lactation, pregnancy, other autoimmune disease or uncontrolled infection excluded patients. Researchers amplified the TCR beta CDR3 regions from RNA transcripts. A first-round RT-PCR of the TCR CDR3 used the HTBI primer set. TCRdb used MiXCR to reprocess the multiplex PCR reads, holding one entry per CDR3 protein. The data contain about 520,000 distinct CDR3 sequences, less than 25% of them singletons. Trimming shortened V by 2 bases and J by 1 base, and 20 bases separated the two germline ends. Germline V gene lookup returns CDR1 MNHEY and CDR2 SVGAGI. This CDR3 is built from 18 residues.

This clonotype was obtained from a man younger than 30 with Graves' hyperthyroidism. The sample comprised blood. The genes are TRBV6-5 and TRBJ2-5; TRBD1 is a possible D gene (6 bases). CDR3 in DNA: TGTGCCAGCAGTTACGCTCTCCCGAGAGGGGGTGGCCAAGAGACCCAGTACTTC. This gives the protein CASSYALPRGGGQETQYF.